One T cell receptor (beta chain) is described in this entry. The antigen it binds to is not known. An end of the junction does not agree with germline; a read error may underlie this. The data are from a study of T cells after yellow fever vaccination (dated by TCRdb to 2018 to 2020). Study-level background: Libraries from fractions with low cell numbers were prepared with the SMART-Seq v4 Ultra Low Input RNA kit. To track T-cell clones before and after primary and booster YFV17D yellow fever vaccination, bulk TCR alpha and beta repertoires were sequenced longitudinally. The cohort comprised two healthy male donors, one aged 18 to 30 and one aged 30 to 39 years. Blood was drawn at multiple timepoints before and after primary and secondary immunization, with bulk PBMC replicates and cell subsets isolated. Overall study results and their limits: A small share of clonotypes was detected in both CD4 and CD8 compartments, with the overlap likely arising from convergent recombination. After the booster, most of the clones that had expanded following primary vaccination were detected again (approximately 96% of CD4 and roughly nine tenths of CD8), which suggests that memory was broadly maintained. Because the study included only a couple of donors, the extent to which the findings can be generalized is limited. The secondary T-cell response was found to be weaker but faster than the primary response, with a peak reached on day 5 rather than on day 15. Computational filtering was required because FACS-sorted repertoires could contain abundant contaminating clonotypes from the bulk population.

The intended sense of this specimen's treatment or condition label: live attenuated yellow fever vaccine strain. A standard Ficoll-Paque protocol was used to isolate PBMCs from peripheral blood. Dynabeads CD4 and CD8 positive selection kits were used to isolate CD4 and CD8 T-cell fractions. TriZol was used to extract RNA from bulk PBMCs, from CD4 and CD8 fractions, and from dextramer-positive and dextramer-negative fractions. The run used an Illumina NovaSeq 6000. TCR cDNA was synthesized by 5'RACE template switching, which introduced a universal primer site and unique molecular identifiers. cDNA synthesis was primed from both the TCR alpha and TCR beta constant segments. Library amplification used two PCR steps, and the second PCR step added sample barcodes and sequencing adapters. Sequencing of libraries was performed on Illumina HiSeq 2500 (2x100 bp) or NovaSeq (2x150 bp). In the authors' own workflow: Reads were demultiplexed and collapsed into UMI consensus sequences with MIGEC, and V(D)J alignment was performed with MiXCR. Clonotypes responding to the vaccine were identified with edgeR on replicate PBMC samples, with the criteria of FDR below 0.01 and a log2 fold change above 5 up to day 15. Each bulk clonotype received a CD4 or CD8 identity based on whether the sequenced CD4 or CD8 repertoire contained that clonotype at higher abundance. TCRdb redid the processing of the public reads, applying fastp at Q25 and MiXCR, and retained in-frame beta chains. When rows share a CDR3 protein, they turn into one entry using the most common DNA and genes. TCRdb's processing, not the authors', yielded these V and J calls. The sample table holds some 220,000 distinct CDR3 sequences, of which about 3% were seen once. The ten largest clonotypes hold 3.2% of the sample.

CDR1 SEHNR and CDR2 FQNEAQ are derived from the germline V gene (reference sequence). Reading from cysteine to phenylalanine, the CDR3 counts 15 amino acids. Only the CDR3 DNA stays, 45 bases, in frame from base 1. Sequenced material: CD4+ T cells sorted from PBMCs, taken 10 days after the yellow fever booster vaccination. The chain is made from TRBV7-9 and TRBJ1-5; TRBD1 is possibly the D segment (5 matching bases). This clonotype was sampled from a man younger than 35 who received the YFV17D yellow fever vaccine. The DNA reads TGTGCCAGCAGCTTCGGGGACGCACCAAATCAGCCCAAGCATTTT. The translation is CASSFGDAPNQPKHF.